This T cell receptor (beta chain) was identified in a study of cytomegalovirus exposure and HLA in healthy donors. Vbeta (60) and Jbeta (13) primers were used in the PCR. Here immunoSEQ multiplex PCR was the method, and the copy in TCRdb shows in-frame clones only, minus some. The sample includes some 200,000 clones, roughly 85% of them seen just once. Comments on this clone: One end of the junction varies from germline; a read error may be responsible.

Per germline, CDR1 SEHNR and CDR2 FQNEAQ (reference sequence). CDR3 size: 16 residues. The specimen was PBMCs. This chain joins TRBV7-9 and TRBJ2-3; TRBD2 matches at 8 bases. The sequence was collected from a woman between 18 and 29 years old in good health and CMV-seronegative. CDR3 sequence: CSSSLFLGLATDTQYF. As DNA, the CDR3 is TGTTCCAGCAGCTTATTCCTTGGACTAGCAACAGATACGCAGTATTTT.